This TCR beta chain originates from a study of T cells expressing NK-cell markers. Points from the study as a whole: The dominant NKG2C+ clonotypes represented about 1.0-7.0% of CD8+ T cells in six donors.

5'RACE template switching with UMIs produced the TCR beta cDNA. After re-calling the 5' RACE reads, TCRdb lists one entry per CDR3 protein, DNA absent. The record lists roughly 160,000 distinct CDR3 sequences, of which the ten most abundant hold 15% to 20%. Notes on this clonotype: Antigen unknown.

The sequence was obtained from a woman aged 18 to 75 in good health. The sequenced material came from blood T cells: a sorted CD56 or NKG2C T cell subset, CD4+ or CD8+ T cells, or bulk PBMC T cells (not recorded which).

The CDR3 sequence: CASSDATEVSETQYF. The chain links TRBV25-1 to TRBJ2-5. The CDR3 is made up of 15 amino acids. CDR1 and CDR2 from the germline V gene are MGHDK and SYGVNS.